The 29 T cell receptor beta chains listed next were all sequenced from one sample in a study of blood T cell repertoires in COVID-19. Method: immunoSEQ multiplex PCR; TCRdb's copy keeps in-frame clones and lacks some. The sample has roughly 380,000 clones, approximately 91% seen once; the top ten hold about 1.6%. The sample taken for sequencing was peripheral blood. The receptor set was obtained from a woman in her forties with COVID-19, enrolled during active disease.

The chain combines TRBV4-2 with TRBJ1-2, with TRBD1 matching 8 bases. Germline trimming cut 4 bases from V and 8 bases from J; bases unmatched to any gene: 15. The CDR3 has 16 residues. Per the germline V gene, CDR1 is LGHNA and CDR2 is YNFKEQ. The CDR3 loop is CASSPSATGDEGGYTF. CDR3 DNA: TGTGCCAGCAGCCCTTCTGCGACAGGGGATGAAGGCGGCTACACCTTC.

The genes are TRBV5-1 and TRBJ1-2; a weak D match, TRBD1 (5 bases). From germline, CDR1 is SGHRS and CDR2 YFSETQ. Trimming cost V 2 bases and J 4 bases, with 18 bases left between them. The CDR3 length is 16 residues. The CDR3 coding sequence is TGCGCCAGCAGCTTACCCATTCAGGGATATACCTATGGCTACACCTTC. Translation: CASSLPIQGYTYGYTF. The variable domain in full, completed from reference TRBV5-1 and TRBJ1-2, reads KAGVTQTPRYLIKTRGQQVTLSCSPISGHRSVSWYQQTPGQGLQFLFEYFSETQRNKGNFPGRFSGRQFSNSRSEMNVSTLELGDSALYLCASSLPIQGYTYGYTFGSGTRLTVV.

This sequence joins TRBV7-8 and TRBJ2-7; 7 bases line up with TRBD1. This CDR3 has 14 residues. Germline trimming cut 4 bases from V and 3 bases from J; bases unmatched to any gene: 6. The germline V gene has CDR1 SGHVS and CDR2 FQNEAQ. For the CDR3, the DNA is TGTGCCAGCAGCTCGACAGGGTTCGGCTACGAGCAGTACTTC. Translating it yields CASSSTGFGYEQYF.

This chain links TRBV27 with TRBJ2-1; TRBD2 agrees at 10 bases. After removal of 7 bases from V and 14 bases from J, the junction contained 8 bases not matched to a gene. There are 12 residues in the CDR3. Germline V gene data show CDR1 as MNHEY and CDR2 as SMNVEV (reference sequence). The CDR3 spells CASNDSGRTEFF. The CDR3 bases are TGTGCCAGCAATGATAGCGGGAGGACCGAGTTCTTC.

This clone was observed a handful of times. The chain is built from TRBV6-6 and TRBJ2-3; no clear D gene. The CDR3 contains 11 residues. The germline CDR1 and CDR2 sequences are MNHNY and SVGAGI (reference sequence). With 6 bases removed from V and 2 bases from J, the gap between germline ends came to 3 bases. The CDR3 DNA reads TGTGCCAGCAGCCACACAGATACGCAGTATTTT. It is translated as CASSHTDTQYF.

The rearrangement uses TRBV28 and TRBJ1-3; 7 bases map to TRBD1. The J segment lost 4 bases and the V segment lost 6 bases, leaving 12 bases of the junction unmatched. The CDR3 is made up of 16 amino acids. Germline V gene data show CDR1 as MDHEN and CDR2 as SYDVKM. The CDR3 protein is CASRKTGQGGGNTIYF. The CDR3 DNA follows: TGTGCCAGCAGGAAAACAGGGCAGGGGGGAGGAAACACCATATATTTT.

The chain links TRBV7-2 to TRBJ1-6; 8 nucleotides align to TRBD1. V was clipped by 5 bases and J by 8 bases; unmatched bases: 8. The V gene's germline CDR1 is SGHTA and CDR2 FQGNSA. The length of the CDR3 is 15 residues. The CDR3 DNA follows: TGTGCCAGCAGCACCCGGACAGGGTCAGATTCACCCCTCCACTTT. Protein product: CASSTRTGSDSPLHF.

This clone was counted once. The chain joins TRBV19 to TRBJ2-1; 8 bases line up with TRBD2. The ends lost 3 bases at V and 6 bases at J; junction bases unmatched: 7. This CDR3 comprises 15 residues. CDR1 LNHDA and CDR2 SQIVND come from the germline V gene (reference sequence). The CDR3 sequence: CASSIHAGGFNEQFF. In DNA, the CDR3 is TGTGCCAGTAGTATCCACGCGGGAGGATTCAATGAGCAGTTCTTC.

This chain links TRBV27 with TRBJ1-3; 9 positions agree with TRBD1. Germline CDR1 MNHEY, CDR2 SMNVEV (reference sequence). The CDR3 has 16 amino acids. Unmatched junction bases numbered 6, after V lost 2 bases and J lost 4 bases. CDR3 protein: CASSLAGQGTGNTIYF. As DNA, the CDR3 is TGTGCCAGCAGTTTAGCGGGACAGGGAACAGGAAACACCATATATTTT.

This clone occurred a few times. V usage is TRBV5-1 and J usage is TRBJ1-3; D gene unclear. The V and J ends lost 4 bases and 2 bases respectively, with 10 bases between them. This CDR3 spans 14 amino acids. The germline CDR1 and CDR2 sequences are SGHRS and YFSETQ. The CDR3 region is CASSPDRAGNTIYF. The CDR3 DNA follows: TGCGCCAGCAGCCCTGACCGGGCTGGAAACACCATATATTTT.

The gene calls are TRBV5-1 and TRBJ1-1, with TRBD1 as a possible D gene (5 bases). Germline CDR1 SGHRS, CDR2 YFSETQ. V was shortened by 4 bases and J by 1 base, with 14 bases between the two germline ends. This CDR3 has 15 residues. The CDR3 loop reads CASSPGRGGNTEAFF. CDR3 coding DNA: TGCGCCAGCAGCCCTGGACGGGGGGGGAACACTGAAGCTTTCTTT.

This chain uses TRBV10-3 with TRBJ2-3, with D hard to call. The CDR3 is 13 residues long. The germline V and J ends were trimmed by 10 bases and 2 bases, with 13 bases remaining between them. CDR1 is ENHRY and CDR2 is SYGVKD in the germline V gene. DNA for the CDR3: TGTGCCACCGCTAGACCAACCACAGATACGCAGTATTTT. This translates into CATARPTTDTQYF.

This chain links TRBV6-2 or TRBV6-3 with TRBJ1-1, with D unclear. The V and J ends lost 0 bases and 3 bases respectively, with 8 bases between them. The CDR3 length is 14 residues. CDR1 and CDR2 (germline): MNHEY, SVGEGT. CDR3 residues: CASSYSYGYTEAFF. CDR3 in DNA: TGTGCCAGCAGTTACTCGTACGGGTACACTGAAGCTTTCTTT.

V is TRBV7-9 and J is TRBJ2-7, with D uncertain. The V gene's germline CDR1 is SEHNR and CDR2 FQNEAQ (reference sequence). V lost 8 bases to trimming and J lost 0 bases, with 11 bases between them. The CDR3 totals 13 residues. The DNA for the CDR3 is TGTGCCAGCTATGATCAGGTCTCCTACGAGCAGTACTTC. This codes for CASYDQVSYEQYF.

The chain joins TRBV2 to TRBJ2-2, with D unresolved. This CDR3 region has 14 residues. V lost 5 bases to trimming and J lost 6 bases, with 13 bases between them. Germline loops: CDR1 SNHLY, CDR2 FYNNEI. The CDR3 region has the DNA TGTGCCAGCAGTTCCCAGGCTCCCGCCGGGGAGCTGTTTTTT. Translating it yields CASSSQAPAGELFF.

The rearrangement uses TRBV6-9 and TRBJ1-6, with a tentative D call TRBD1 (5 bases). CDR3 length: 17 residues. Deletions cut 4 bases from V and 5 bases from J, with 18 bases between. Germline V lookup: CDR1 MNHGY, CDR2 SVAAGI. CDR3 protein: CASSFHPPFRDNSPLHF. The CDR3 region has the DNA TGTGCCAGCAGTTTTCATCCCCCGTTCAGGGATAATTCACCCCTCCACTTT.

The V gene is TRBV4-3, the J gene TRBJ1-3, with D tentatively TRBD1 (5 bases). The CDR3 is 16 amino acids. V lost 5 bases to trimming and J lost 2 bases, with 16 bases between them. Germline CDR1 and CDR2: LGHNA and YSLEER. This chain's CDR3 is CASSTSPGGAGNTIYF. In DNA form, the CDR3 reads TGCGCCAGCAGCACCTCCCCCGGGGGGGCTGGAAACACCATATATTTT.

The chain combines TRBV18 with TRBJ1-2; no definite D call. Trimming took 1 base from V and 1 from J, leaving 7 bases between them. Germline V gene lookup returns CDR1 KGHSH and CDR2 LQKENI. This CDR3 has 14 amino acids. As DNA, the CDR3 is TGTGCCAGCTCACCACTGAGGAATAACTATGGCTACACCTTC. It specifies CASSPLRNNYGYTF.

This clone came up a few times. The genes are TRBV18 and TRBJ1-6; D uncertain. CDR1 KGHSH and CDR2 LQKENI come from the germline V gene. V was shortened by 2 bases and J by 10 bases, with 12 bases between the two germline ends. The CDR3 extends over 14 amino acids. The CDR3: CASSPTGNDSPLHF. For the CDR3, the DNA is TGTGCCAGCTCACCAACGGGGAACGACTCACCCCTCCACTTT. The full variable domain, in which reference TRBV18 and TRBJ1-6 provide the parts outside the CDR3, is NAGVMQNPRHLVRRRGQEARLRCSPMKGHSHVYWYRQLPEEGLKFMVYLQKENIIDESGMPKERFSAEFPKEGPSILRIQQVVRGDSAAYFCASSPTGNDSPLHFGNGTRLTVT.

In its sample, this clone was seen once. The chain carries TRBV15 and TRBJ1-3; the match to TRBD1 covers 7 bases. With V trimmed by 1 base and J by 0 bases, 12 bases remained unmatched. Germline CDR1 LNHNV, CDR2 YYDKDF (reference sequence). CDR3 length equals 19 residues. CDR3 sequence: CATSRGGTVPQYSGNTIYF. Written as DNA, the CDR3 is TGTGCCACCAGCAGAGGGGGGACAGTCCCGCAATACTCTGGAAACACCATATATTTT.

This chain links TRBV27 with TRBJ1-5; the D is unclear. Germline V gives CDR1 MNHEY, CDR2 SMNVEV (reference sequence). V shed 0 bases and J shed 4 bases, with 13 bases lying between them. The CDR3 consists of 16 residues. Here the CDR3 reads CASSLSMSGSNQPQHF. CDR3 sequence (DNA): TGTGCCAGCAGTTTATCGATGTCGGGGAGTAATCAGCCCCAGCATTTT.

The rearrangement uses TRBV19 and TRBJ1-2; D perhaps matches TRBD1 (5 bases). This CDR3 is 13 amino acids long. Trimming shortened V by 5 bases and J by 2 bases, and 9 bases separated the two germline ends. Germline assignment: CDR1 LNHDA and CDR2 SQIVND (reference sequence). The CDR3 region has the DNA TGTGCCAGTAGTCTTCAGGGAAACTATGGCTACACCTTC. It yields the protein CASSLQGNYGYTF. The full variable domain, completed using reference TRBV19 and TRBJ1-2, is DGGITQSPKYLFRKEGQNVTLSCEQNLNHDAMYWYRQDPGQGLRLIYYSQIVNDFQKGDIAEGYSVSREKKESFPLTVTSAQKNPTAFYLCASSLQGNYGYTFGSGTRLTVV.

The CDR3 nucleotides read TGTGCCAGTAGTACTGGGACAGGCCCCAATCAGCCCCAGCATTTT. This encodes CASSTGTGPNQPQHF. This chain uses TRBV19 with TRBJ1-5; 8 nucleotides agree with TRBD1. V lost 4 bases, J lost 3 bases, and 5 bases stayed unmatched. From germline, CDR1 is LNHDA and CDR2 SQIVND (reference sequence). There are 15 residues in the CDR3. The variable domain in full, with the rest retrieved from reference TRBV19 and TRBJ1-5, is DGGITQSPKYLFRKEGQNVTLSCEQNLNHDAMYWYRQDPGQGLRLIYYSQIVNDFQKGDIAEGYSVSREKKESFPLTVTSAQKNPTAFYLCASSTGTGPNQPQHFGDGTRLSIL.

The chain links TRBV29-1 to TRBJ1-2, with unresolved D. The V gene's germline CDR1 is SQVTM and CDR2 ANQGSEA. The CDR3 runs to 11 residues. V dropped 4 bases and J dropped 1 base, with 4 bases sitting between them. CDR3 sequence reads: CSVVYNYGYTF. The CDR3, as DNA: TGCAGCGTTGTGTATAACTATGGCTACACCTTC.

The chain's CDR3 is CASSPPTGAGTEAFF. CDR3 in DNA: TGTGCCAGCAGCCCTCCGACAGGGGCAGGGACTGAAGCTTTCTTT. The chain recombines TRBV7-9 with TRBJ1-1, with 8 bases that match TRBD1. This CDR3 spans 15 amino acids. Germline V gives CDR1 SEHNR, CDR2 FQNEAQ (reference sequence). V trimming: 5 bases; J trimming: 5 bases; junction bases outside the gene matches: 10.

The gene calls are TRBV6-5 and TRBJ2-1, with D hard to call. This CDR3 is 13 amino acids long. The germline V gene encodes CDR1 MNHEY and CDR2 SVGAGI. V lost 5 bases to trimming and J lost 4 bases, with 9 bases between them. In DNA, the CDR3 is TGTGCCAGCAGTAGCCCGAGTTACAATGAGCAGTTCTTC. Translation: CASSSPSYNEQFF.

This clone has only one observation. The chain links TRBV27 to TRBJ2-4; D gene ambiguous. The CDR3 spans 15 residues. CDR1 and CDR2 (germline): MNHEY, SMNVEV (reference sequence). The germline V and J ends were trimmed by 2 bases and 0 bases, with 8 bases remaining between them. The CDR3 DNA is TGTGCCAGCAGTTTAGGTGCGCTAGCCAAAAACATTCAGTACTTC. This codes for CASSLGALAKNIQYF.

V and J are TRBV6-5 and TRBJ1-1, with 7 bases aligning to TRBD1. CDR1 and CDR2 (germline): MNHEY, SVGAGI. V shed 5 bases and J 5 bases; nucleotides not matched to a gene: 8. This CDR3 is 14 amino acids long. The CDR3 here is CASSLTGVGTEAFF. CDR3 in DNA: TGTGCCAGCAGTCTTACAGGGGTTGGAACTGAAGCTTTCTTT.

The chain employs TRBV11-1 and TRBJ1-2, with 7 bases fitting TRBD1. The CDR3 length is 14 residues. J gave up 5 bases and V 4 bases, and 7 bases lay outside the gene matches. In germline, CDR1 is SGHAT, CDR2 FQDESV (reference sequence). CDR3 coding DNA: TGTGCCAGCAGCTCAGGGGACAGCTTATATGGCTACACCTTC. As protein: CASSSGDSLYGYTF. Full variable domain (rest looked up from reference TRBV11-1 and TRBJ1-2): EAEVAQSPRYKITEKSQAVAFWCDPISGHATLYWYRQILGQGPELLVQFQDESVVDDSQLPKDRFSAERLKGVDSTLKIQPAELGDSAMYLCASSSGDSLYGYTFGSGTRLTVV.